This T cell receptor beta chain came from a study of blood T cells in healthy people across ages. Next came a second PCR, run for about 7 to 12 cycles, which used a sample-barcoded 5' primer along with a J-beta primer mix. In TCRdb, the 5' RACE reads were re-called with MiXCR into one record per CDR3 protein. This sample yields approximately 960,000 distinct CDR3 sequences, of which under 35% are seen a single time; more than 8.5% belongs to the top ten. Per sample, at least 5 micrograms of total RNA were extracted. Germline V gives CDR1 SGHDT, CDR2 YYEEEE. V shed 2 bases and J 2 bases; nucleotides not matched to a gene: 3. The CDR3 loop spans 14 amino acids. On this clonotype itself: Its antigen is not identified.

Study-wide results and limits: Older age coincided with a roughly linear decline in TCR beta diversity per million T cells.

Separately, the same data were catalogued under a study of T cells of mothers and their children. Per that study: T cell clones that were persistent and microchimeric went undetected.

The sequencing input was blood. The gene calls are TRBV5-6 and TRBJ1-2, with 7 bases lining up with TRBD1. The sequence came from a woman aged 40 to 49 in good health. This CDR3 is CASSLWDRNYGYTF. In DNA form, the CDR3 reads TGTGCCAGCAGCTTATGGGACAGAAACTATGGCTACACCTTC.